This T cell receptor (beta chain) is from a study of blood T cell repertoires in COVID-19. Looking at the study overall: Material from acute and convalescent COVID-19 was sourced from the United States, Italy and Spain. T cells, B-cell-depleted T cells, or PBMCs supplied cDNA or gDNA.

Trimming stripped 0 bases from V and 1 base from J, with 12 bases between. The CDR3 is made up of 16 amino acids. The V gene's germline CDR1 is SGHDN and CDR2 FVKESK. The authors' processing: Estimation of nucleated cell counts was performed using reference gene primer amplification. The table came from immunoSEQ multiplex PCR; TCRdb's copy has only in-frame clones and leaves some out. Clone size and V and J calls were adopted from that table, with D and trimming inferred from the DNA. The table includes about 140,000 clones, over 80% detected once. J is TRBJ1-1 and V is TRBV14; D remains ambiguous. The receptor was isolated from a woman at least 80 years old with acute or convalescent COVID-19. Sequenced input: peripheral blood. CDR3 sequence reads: CASSQDWAGRNTEAFF. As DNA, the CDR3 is TGTGCCAGCAGCCAAGATTGGGCAGGAAGGAACACTGAAGCTTTCTTT.